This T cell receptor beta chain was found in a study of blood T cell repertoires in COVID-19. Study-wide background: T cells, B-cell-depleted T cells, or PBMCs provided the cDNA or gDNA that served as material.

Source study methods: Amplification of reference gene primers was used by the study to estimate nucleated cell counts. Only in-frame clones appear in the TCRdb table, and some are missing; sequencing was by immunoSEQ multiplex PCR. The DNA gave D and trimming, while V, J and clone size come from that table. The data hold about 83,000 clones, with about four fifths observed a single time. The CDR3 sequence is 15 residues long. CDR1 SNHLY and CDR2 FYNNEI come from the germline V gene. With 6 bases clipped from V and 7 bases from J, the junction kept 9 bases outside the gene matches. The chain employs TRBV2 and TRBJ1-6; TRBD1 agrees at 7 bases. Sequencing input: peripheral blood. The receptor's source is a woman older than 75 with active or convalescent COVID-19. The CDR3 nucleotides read TGTGCCAGCAGAGGATCGACAGGGACCAATTCACCCCTCCACTTT. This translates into CASRGSTGTNSPLHF.